The 29 T cell receptor beta chains below all came from one sample that was sequenced in a study of PD-1 blockade in classical Hodgkin lymphoma (dated by TCRdb to 2020 to 2022). Libraries were built with the immunoSEQ multiplex PCR assay. The table was pulled from immuneACCESS by TCRdb, which kept in-frame rearrangements only. Such tables lose some clones; where checked, under half of the loss comes from unresolved V genes, and the rest has no known cause. This sample has tens of thousands of clones in its table, and roughly nine tenths of those were observed once. Together, the top ten hold about 10% of the sample. Sample time point, as interpreted from the label and publication: cycle 2 day 1 (C2D1) of nivolumab. Relapse after autologous stem cell transplantation had occurred in all trial patients, and cohorts A, B and C were distinguished by prior brentuximab vedotin exposure. Source: peripheral blood mononuclear cells (PBMCs), taken before the second cycle of nivolumab. The receptors originated from a human donor with classical Hodgkin lymphoma.

The table lists this clone with a few counts. The gene calls are TRBV28 and TRBJ2-7; weak D call: TRBD1 (5 bases). V lost 7 bases to trimming and J lost 2 bases, with 12 bases between them. Germline CDR1 and CDR2: MDHEN and SYDVKM. The CDR3 runs 13 residues. The CDR3 sequence: CASTRTFPYEQYF. CDR3 nucleotide sequence: TGTGCCAGCACCCGGACATTCCCCTACGAGCAGTACTTC. Full variable domain (outside the CDR3, taken from reference TRBV28 and TRBJ2-7): DVKVTQSSRYLVKRTGEKVFLECVQDMDHENMFWYRQDPGLGLRLIYFSYDVKMKEKGDIPEGYSVSREKKERFSLILESASTNQTSMYLCASTRTFPYEQYFGPGTRLTVT.

The chain combines TRBV18 with TRBJ2-7; 11 bases line up with TRBD2. The CDR3 is 16 amino acids. The V gene end was trimmed by 3 bases and the J gene end by 5 bases; junction bases not matched to a gene: 9. Germline assignment: CDR1 KGHSH and CDR2 LQKENI. The CDR3 sequence is CASSPNLAGGPNEQYF. CDR3 nucleotide sequence: TGTGCCAGCTCACCGAACTTAGCGGGAGGGCCGAACGAGCAGTACTTC.

This chain connects TRBV28 to TRBJ2-1; the match to TRBD2 covers 8 bases. The CDR3 has 15 residues. CDR1 MDHEN and CDR2 SYDVKM come from the germline V gene. The ends lost 2 bases at V and 9 bases at J; junction bases unmatched: 9. In nucleotides, the CDR3 is TGTGCCAGCAGTTTAGGGAGCGGGGGACCTAGTGAGCAGTTCTTC. Amino acids: CASSLGSGGPSEQFF.

The chain joins TRBV9 to TRBJ2-1; 11 bases match TRBD2. The ends lost 3 bases at V and 9 bases at J; junction bases unmatched: 11. CDR1 SGDLS and CDR2 YYNGEE come from the germline V gene. This CDR3 is built from 16 residues. This chain's CDR3 is CASSAQLAGVFGEQFF. In DNA form, the CDR3 reads TGTGCCAGCAGCGCCCAACTAGCGGGAGTATTCGGTGAGCAGTTCTTC.

The rearrangement joins TRBV4-1 to TRBJ2-7; D is unclear. The CDR3 has 12 residues. The germline V gene encodes CDR1 MGHRA and CDR2 YSYEKL. Trimming left V 2 bases short and J 6 bases short, with 8 bases between. The CDR3 region is CASSQIGGEQYF. DNA of the CDR3: TGCGCCAGCAGCCAAATTGGTGGCGAGCAGTACTTC.

The V and J genes are TRBV7-8 and TRBJ1-1, with D possibly matching TRBD1 (5 bases). The CDR3 runs to 14 residues. Trimming left V 5 bases short and J 3 bases short, with 13 bases between. CDR1 and CDR2 (germline): SGHVS, FQNEAQ. The CDR3: CASSPRGDYTEAFF. In DNA form, the CDR3 reads TGTGCCAGCAGCCCGAGGGGAGACTACACTGAAGCTTTCTTT.

The V gene is TRBV27, the J gene TRBJ2-2, with TRBD2 identical over 8 bases. There are 17 residues in the CDR3. V dropped 5 bases and J dropped 0; count of bases not matched to a gene: 8. Germline CDR1 is MNHEY and CDR2 is SMNVEV (reference sequence). The CDR3 DNA reads TGTGCCAGCAGTCCAGCGAAGGGACTAGCGAACACCGGGGAGCTGTTTTTT. Residues: CASSPAKGLANTGELFF.

This clone was observed a few times. The chain couples TRBV10-2 to TRBJ2-7; 7 bases agree with TRBD2. The V segment lost 1 base and the J segment 2 bases; nucleotides outside the gene matches: 11. The CDR3 length is 17 residues. Germline V CDR1 and CDR2: WSHSY, SAAADI. The CDR3 reads CASSEFGRRERTYEQYF. DNA for the CDR3: TGCGCCAGCAGTGAGTTTGGCCGGCGGGAGAGGACCTACGAGCAGTACTTC.

The chain joins TRBV11-2 to TRBJ1-5; D unresolved. The CDR3 has 15 amino acids. The germline V gene has CDR1 SGHAT and CDR2 FQNNGV. V lost 1 base and J lost 4, with 11 bases in between. CDR3 residues: CASSLARGSNQPQHF. CDR3 DNA sequence: TGTGCCAGCAGCTTAGCCCGAGGGTCAAATCAGCCCCAGCATTTT.

The chain couples TRBV18 to TRBJ2-3; D unresolved. The CDR3 sequence is 13 residues long. In germline, CDR1 is KGHSH, CDR2 LQKENI. Trimming stripped 2 bases from V and 5 bases from J, with 8 bases between. CDR3 region: CASSPGVGDTQYF. The CDR3 region has the DNA TGTGCCAGCTCACCAGGGGTTGGAGATACGCAGTATTTT.

This chain links TRBV18 with TRBJ1-1; 12 nucleotides line up with TRBD1. V shed 6 bases and J 6 bases; nucleotides not matched to a gene: 8. The CDR3 runs 15 residues. CDR1 KGHSH and CDR2 LQKENI come from the germline V gene. The CDR3 DNA follows: TGTGCCAGCTCCCGGGACAGGGGGCATGTTGCTGAAGCTTTCTTT. Translating gives CASSRDRGHVAEAFF.

This clone has more than one count but fewer than ten. The chain carries TRBV4-2 and TRBJ1-1; no definite D call. The length of the CDR3 is 14 residues. CDR1 is LGHNA and CDR2 is YNFKEQ in the germline V gene. V was cut by 1 base and J by 4 bases, with 10 bases left in between. CDR3: CASSQGPRPTEAFF. The CDR3 nucleotides are TGTGCCAGCAGCCAAGGTCCCAGGCCCACTGAAGCTTTCTTT.

The J gene is TRBJ2-2, the V gene TRBV5-1; perhaps TRBD1 as D (6 bases). This CDR3 comprises 16 residues. The germline gives CDR1 SGHRS, CDR2 YFSETQ. Trimming stripped 0 bases from V and 0 bases from J, with 9 bases between. For the CDR3, the DNA is TGCGCCAGCAGCTTGGAGGGACATTCGAACACCGGGGAGCTGTTTTTT. Encoded protein: CASSLEGHSNTGELFF.

J is TRBJ2-4 and V is TRBV5-1; D is possibly TRBD1 (6 bases). The CDR3 sequence is 13 residues long. The V end lost 0 bases, the J end lost 6 bases, and 7 bases lay between the germline ends. Germline CDR1 reads SGHRS; CDR2 reads YFSETQ. The chain's CDR3 is CASSLGRGNIQYF. The CDR3 coding sequence is TGCGCCAGCAGCTTGGGCAGGGGAAACATTCAGTACTTC.

The chain carries TRBV28 and TRBJ2-1, with D possibly being TRBD1 or TRBD2 (5 bases each). The CDR3 sequence is 14 residues long. The V gene lost 8 bases and the J gene lost 5 bases, with 16 bases spanning the gap. From germline, CDR1 is MDHEN and CDR2 SYDVKM. CDR3 amino acids: CASASGPLDNEQFF. As DNA, the CDR3 is TGTGCCAGCGCTTCGGGGCCGTTGGACAATGAGCAGTTCTTC.

The chain combines TRBV9 with TRBJ2-7, with 13 bases lining up with TRBD2. The CDR3 runs to 15 residues. J lost 2 bases, V lost 3 bases, and 2 bases had no gene match. Germline-derived CDR1 and CDR2 are SGDLS and YYNGEE. The CDR3 here is CASSGGTSGAYEQYF. In nucleotides, the CDR3 is TGTGCCAGCAGCGGAGGGACTAGCGGGGCCTACGAGCAGTACTTC.

The chain carries TRBV11-2 and TRBJ2-5, with TRBD2 matching 13 bases. Judging by the DNA end, TRBJ2-7 fits better; the J call may be wrong. The CDR3 runs 15 residues. The germline V gene has CDR1 SGHAT and CDR2 FQNNGV. The CDR3 nucleotides read TGTGCCAGCAGCGCTGGACTAGCGGGAGTATTCGAGCAGTACTTC. This encodes CASSAGLAGVFEQYF.

This clone showed up just a few times. The chain recombines TRBV5-4 with TRBJ2-7, with D unclear. The length of the CDR3 is 14 residues. Per the germline V gene, CDR1 is SGHNT and CDR2 is YYREEE (reference sequence). V was cut by 0 bases and J by 0 bases, with 7 bases left in between. As DNA, the CDR3 is TGTGCCAGCAGCTTGGAGGCAGCCTCCTACGAGCAGTACTTC. Protein product: CASSLEAASYEQYF.

J is TRBJ2-7 and V is TRBV18; 11 bases fit TRBD2. Germline CDR1 and CDR2: KGHSH and LQKENI. The CDR3 runs to 17 residues. V lost 3 bases and J lost 0; bases outside the gene matches: 7. As DNA, the CDR3 is TGTGCCAGCTCACCCCCCGGAGGGACTAGCGGCTCCTACGAGCAGTACTTC. This encodes CASSPPGGTSGSYEQYF.

V usage is TRBV5-1 and J usage is TRBJ2-3; the D is unclear. This CDR3 is built from 14 residues. Between the trimmed V and J ends, which lost 2 bases and 0 bases, there was a span of 7 bases. CDR1 is SGHRS and CDR2 is YFSETQ in the germline V gene. CDR3 sequence: CASSLETSTDTQYF. CDR3 bases: TGCGCCAGCAGCTTAGAGACAAGCACAGATACGCAGTATTTT.

The V and J genes are TRBV11-2 and TRBJ1-2; unclear D gene. The CDR3 runs to 12 residues. Germline CDR1 and CDR2: SGHAT and FQNNGV. Trimming removed 1 base at V and 4 bases at J, with 4 bases between. CDR3 bases: TGTGCCAGCAGCTTAGGCAGCTATGGCTACACCTTC. Protein product: CASSLGSYGYTF.

The chain combines TRBV6-5 with TRBJ2-7, with TRBD2 identical over 9 bases. V was clipped by 8 bases and J by 5 bases; unmatched bases: 7. The CDR3 contains 13 residues. Germline V gene sequence: CDR1 MNHEY, CDR2 SVGAGI. The CDR3 sequence is CASRAGGSHEQYF. CDR3 in DNA: TGTGCCAGCCGCGCGGGAGGGTCCCACGAGCAGTACTTC.

The chain uses TRBV21-1 and TRBJ1-6; the table's D call of TRBD1 was not tested on the DNA. TRBV21-1 is annotated as a pseudogene. The CDR3 has 17 residues. CDR3 sequence reads: CASSSDPGTGVNSPLHF. The DNA for the CDR3 is TGTGCCAGCAGCTCAGACCCCGGGACAGGGGTCAATTCACCCCTCCACTTT.

This chain connects TRBV21-1 to TRBJ1-1. TRBV21-1 is a documented pseudogene. This CDR3 is 17 amino acids long. Written as DNA, the CDR3 is TGTGCCAGCAGCAATCTTGAAACGGGACCGCTGAACACTGAAGCTTTCTTT. This codes for CASSNLETGPLNTEAFF.

DNA for the CDR3: TGTGCCAGTAGTATACTAGCCCACCGAGCAGATACGCAGTATTTT. Translating gives CASSILAHRADTQYF. V is TRBV19 and J is TRBJ2-3, with D perhaps TRBD2 (5 bases). CDR3 size: 15 residues. From germline, CDR1 is LNHDA and CDR2 SQIVND (reference sequence). V lost 2 bases and J 4 bases, leaving 13 bases between the germline ends.

In this sample, this clone turned up once. The V gene is TRBV10-1, the J gene TRBJ1-2; D is unclear. The CDR3 spans 13 residues. Trimming cost V 5 bases and J 3 bases, with 10 bases left between them. From germline, CDR1 is WNHNN and CDR2 SYGVQD (reference sequence). CDR3 sequence reads: CASSSHGDYGYTF. The CDR3 DNA reads TGCGCCAGCAGTTCACACGGGGACTATGGCTACACCTTC.

This clone showed up just a few times. This chain joins TRBV19 and TRBJ2-5, with 7 bases fitting TRBD1. In germline, CDR1 is LNHDA, CDR2 SQIVND (reference sequence). The CDR3 length is 18 residues. With 4 bases clipped from V and 5 bases from J, the junction kept 19 bases outside the gene matches. In DNA, the CDR3 is TGTGCCAGTAGTACAGCCCCCGACAGGGCTCGCTTCTCGGAGACCCAGTACTTC. As protein: CASSTAPDRARFSETQYF. Full variable domain (remainder filled in from reference TRBV19 and TRBJ2-5): DGGITQSPKYLFRKEGQNVTLSCEQNLNHDAMYWYRQDPGQGLRLIYYSQIVNDFQKGDIAEGYSVSREKKESFPLTVTSAQKNPTAFYLCASSTAPDRARFSETQYFGPGTRLLVL.

CDR3 sequence reads: CASSVAQGADTGELFF. CDR3 nucleotides: TGTGCCAGCAGCGTAGCGCAGGGGGCGGACACCGGGGAGCTGTTTTTT. This rearrangement joins TRBV9 to TRBJ2-2; 8 nucleotides match TRBD1. After removal of 0 bases from V and 3 bases from J, the junction contained 4 bases not matched to a gene. The V gene's germline CDR1 is SGDLS and CDR2 YYNGEE. The CDR3 totals 16 residues.

The gene calls are TRBV5-8 and TRBJ1-1; D not resolved. There are 15 residues in the CDR3. V shed 1 base and J shed 1 base, with 11 bases lying between them. CDR1 and CDR2 from the germline V gene are SGHTS and YDEGEE. CDR3 in amino acids: CASSLFQESNTEAFF. The CDR3 DNA reads TGTGCCAGCAGCTTGTTTCAGGAATCGAACACTGAAGCTTTCTTT.